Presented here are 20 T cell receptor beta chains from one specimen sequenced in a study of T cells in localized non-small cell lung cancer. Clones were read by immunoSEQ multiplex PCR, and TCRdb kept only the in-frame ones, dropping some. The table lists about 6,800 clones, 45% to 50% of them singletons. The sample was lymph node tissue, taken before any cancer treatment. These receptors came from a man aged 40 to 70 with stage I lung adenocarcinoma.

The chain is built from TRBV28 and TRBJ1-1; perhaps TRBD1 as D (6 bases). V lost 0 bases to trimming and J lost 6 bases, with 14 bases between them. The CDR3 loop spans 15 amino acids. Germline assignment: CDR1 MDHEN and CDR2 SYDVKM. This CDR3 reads CASSLWAGGDAEAFF. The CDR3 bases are TGTGCCAGCAGTTTATGGGCGGGGGGCGACGCTGAAGCTTTCTTT.

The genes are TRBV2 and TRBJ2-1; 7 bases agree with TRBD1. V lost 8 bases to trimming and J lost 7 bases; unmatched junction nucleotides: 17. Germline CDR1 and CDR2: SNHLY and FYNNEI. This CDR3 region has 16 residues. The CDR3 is CASDRGKETGKNEQFF. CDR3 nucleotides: TGTGCCAGCGATAGGGGTAAGGAGACAGGGAAGAATGAGCAGTTCTTC. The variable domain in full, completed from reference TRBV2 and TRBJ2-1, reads EPEVTQTPSHQVTQMGQEVILRCVPISNHLYFYWYRQILGQKVEFLVSFYNNEISEKSEIFDDQFSVERPDGSNFTLKIRSTKLEDSAMYFCASDRGKETGKNEQFFGPGTRLTVL.

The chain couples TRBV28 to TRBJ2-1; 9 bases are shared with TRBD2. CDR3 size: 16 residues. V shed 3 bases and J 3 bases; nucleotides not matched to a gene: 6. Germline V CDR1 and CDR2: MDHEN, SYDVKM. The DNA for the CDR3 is TGTGCCAGCAGTTTGGCTAGCGGGATTATCTACAATGAGCAGTTCTTC. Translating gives CASSLASGIIYNEQFF.

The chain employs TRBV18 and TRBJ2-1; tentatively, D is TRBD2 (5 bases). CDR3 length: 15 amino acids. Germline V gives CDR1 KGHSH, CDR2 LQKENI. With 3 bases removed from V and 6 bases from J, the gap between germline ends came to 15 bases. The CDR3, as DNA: TGTGCCAGCTCACCCGCGGGTAGTTCATCCAATGAGCAGTTCTTC. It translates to CASSPAGSSSNEQFF.

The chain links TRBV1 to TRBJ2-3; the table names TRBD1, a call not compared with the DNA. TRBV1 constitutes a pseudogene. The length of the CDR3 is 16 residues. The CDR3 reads CASSQDPGIWTDTQYF. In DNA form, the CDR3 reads TGCGCCAGCAGCCAAGATCCTGGCATTTGGACAGATACGCAGTATTTT.

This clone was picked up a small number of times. CDR3 sequence reads: CASSSTGTAYEQYF. The CDR3 nucleotides are TGTGCCAGCAGCTCTACAGGTACAGCCTACGAGCAGTACTTC. The chain has TRBV6-8 and TRBJ2-7; a possible D gene is TRBD1 (5 bases). Germline CDR1 MNHGY, CDR2 SAAAGT. V was pared by 6 bases and J by 2 bases, with 14 bases between. This CDR3 contains 14 residues.

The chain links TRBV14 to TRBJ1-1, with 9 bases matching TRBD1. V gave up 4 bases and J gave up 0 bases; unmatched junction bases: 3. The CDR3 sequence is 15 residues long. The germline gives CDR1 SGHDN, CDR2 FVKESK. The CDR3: CASSRQGGLNTEAFF. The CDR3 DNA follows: TGTGCCAGCAGCCGACAGGGGGGCCTGAACACTGAAGCTTTCTTT.

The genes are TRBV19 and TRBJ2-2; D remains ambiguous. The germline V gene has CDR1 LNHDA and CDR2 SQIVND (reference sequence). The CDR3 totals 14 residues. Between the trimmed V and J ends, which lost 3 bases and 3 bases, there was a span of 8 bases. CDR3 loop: CASSMGFYTGELFF. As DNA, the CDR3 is TGTGCCAGTAGTATGGGGTTTTACACCGGGGAGCTGTTTTTT.

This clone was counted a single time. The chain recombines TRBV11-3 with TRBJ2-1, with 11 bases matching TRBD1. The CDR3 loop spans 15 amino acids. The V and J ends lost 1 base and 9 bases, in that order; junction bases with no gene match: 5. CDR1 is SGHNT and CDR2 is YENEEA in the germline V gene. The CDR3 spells CASSLGTGGFGEQFF. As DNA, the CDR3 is TGTGCCAGCAGCTTAGGGACAGGGGGCTTCGGTGAGCAGTTCTTC. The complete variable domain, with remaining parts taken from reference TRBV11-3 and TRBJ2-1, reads EAGVVQSPRYKIIEKKQPVAFWCNPISGHNTLYWYLQNLGQGPELLIRYENEEAVDDSQLPKDRFSAERLKGVDSTLKIQPAELGDSAVYLCASSLGTGGFGEQFFGPGTRLTVL.

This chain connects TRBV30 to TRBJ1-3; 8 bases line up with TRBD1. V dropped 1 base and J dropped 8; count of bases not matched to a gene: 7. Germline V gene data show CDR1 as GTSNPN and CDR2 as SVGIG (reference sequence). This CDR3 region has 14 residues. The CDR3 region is CAWSGGQGRHTIYF. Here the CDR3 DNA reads TGTGCCTGGAGTGGTGGACAGGGTCGGCACACCATATATTTT.

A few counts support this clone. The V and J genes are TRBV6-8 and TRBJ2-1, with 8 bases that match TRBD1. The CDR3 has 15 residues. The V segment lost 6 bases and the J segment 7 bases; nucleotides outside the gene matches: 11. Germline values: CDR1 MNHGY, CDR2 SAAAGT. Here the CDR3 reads CASRTRTGKGNEQFF. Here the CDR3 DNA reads TGTGCCAGCAGGACCAGGACAGGGAAGGGGAATGAGCAGTTCTTC.

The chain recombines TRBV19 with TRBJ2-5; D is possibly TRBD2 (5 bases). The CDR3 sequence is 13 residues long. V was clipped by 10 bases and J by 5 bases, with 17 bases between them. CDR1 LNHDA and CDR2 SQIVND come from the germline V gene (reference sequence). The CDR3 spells CATSSTSEETQYF. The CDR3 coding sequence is TGTGCCACCTCTAGCACGAGCGAGGAGACCCAGTACTTC.

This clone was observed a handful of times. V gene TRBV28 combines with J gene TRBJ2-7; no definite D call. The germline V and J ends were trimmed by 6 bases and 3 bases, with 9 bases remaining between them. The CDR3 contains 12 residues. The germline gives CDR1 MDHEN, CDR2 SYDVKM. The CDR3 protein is CASRTLGYEQYF. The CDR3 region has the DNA TGTGCCAGCAGGACCCTGGGCTACGAGCAGTACTTC.

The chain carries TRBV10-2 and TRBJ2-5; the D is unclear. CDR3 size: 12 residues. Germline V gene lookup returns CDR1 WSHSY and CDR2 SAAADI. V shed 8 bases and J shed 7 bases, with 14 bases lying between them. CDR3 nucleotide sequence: TGCGCCAGCGCTCCAACCATAGGGACCCAGTACTTC. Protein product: CASAPTIGTQYF.

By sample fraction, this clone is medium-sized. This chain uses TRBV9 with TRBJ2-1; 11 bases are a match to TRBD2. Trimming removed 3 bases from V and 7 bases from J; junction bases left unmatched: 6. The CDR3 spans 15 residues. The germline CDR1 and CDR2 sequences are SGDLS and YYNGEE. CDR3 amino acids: CASSAPSGRKNEQFF. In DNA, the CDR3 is TGTGCCAGCAGCGCTCCTAGCGGGAGGAAGAATGAGCAGTTCTTC.

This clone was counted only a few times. The CDR3 region is CATRRYSNQPQHF. CDR3 sequence (DNA): TGTGCCACCCGAAGGTATAGCAATCAGCCCCAGCATTTT. The chain joins TRBV6-7 to TRBJ1-5, with no clear D. TRBV6-7 is flagged as an ORF with uncertain function. The CDR3 runs to 13 residues. Trimming removed 10 bases from V and 0 bases from J, with 10 bases in between.

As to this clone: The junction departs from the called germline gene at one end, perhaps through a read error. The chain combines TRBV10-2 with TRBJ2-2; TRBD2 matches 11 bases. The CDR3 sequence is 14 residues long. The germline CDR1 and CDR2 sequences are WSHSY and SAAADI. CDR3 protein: CAGRLAGSTGELFF. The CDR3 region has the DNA TGCGCCGGCAGACTAGCGGGGTCCACCGGGGAGCTGTTTTTT.

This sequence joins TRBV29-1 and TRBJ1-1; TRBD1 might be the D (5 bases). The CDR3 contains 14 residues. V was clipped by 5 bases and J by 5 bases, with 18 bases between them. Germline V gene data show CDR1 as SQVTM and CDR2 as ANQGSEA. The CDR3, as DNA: TGCAGCGTTCAATACGCTTACCCAGGGACTGAAGCTTTCTTT. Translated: CSVQYAYPGTEAFF.

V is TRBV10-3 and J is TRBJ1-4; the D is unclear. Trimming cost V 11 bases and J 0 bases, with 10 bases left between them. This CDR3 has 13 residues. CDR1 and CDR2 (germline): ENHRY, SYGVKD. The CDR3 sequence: CAATGATNEKLFF. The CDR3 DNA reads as TGTGCCGCGACCGGAGCAACTAATGAAAAACTGTTTTTT.

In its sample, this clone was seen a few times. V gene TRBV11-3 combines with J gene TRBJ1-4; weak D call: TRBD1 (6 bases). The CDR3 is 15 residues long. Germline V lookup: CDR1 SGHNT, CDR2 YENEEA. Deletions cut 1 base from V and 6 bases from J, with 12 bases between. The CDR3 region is CASSLGGRIYEKLFF. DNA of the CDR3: TGTGCCAGCAGCTTAGGGGGGCGGATTTATGAAAAACTGTTTTTT.